One T cell receptor beta chain is described in this entry. Repertoires were generated with immunoSEQ multiplex PCR, while TCRdb's copy carries only in-frame clones and drops some. There are tens of thousands of clones in the sample; 80% to 95% occur only once, and less than 4% lies in the top ten. These data originate in a study of T cell responses to AZD1222 COVID-19 vaccine. Germline loops: CDR1 SQVTM, CDR2 ANQGSEA. Trimming shortened V by 1 base and J by 7 bases, and 23 bases separated the two germline ends. This CDR3 spans 16 amino acids. The genes are TRBV29-1 and TRBJ2-7, with D possibly being TRBD1 or TRBD2 (5 bases each). The sequence derives from an adult who received the AZD1222 COVID-19 vaccine. Sequencing was performed on peripheral blood, taken 28 days after the second AZD1222 dose. The CDR3 sequence is CSVEVDSGAGPGEQYF. DNA for the CDR3: TGCAGCGTTGAAGTCGACTCCGGGGCCGGCCCGGGGGAGCAGTACTTC.